These 30 T cell receptor beta chains share one sample of origin, sequenced in a study of tissue T cells after allogeneic stem cell transplantation. Time point denoted: mouse harvest day 14 after allogeneic transplant. The graft held 10^6 splenic CD5+ T cells and 10^7 T-cell-depleted bone marrow cells. Data came from immunoSEQ multiplex PCR; TCRdb stores just in-frame clones and leaves some out. The sample lists 4,500 to 5,500 clones; over 40% were seen once. Sequencing input: gut tissue. The receptors originated from a female BALB/c mouse given C57BL/6 T cells with graft-versus-host disease after an allogeneic hematopoietic cell transplant.

This clone rates as medium-sized. Genes and germline come from the mouse. The read is 1 residue too short to cover the CDR3 end, so that end is filled in from the germline J gene. Other DNA sequences from this sample encode an identical CDR3 as well. J is TRBJ2-7 and V is TRBV26, with 7 nucleotides matching TRBD1. Germline V lookup: CDR1 KGHPV, CDR2 FQNQEV (reference sequence). CDR3 length equals 12 residues. The V and J ends lost 6 bases and 4 bases, in that order; junction bases with no gene match: 3. CDR3 DNA, as far as it was read: TGTGCCAGCAGCTTGGGACAGTATGAACAGTAC. This encodes CASSLGQYEQY. The CDR3, in full, reads CASSLGQYEQYF.

Points on this clone: Any gene name here is a mouse gene name. The CDR3 end falls 1 residue outside the read, so it is completed with the germline J gene. The V and J genes are TRBV13-2 and TRBJ2-4; possible D gene TRBD1, 5 bases. The CDR3 is made up of 16 amino acids. V dropped 0 bases and J dropped 1 base, with 12 bases sitting between them. The germline V gene has CDR1 NNHNN and CDR2 SYGAGS (reference sequence). CDR3 bases read: TGTGCCAGCGGTGATGCTGCAGGGTGGGGTCAAAACACCTTGTAC. Translated: CASGDAAGWGQNTLY. The whole CDR3 protein reads CASGDAAGWGQNTLYF.

A note on this clone: Genes here carry mouse names. The CDR3 end lies 1 residue beyond the end of the read and is filled in from the germline J gene. This rearrangement joins TRBV23 to TRBJ2-7; the DNA was not compared with TRBD2, the D call given in the table. Germline values: CDR1 KGHTA, CDR2 FQNQQP. This CDR3 is built from 13 residues. The sequenced CDR3 bases are TGCTCCAGCAGTCCTCGGGGGGGCGGTGAACAGTAC. It codes for CSSSPRGGGEQY. The entire CDR3 protein reads CSSSPRGGGEQYF. The entire variable domain, with the rest obtained from reference TRBV23 and TRBJ2-7, is as follows: DAAVTQKPRYLIKMKGQEAEMKCIPEKGHTAVFWYQQKQSKELKFLIYFQNQQPLDQIDMVKERFSAVCPSSSLCSLGIRTCEAEDSALYLCSSSPRGGGEQYFGPGTRLTVL.

A remark on this clone: Here the gene names and germline are mouse. The read is 1 residue too short to cover the CDR3 end, so that end is filled in from the germline J gene. J is TRBJ2-5 and V is TRBV26; the match to TRBD2 covers 10 bases. Germline assignment: CDR1 KGHPV and CDR2 FQNQEV (reference sequence). The trim removed 3 bases at V and 6 bases at J, leaving 6 bases unmatched. The CDR3 runs to 15 residues. CDR3 bases read: TGTGCCAGCAGTCTCCGACTGGGGGGTGGGGACACCCAGTAC. Protein: CASSLRLGGGDTQY. The entire CDR3 reads CASSLRLGGGDTQYF.

In the case of this clone: Gene names and germline match the mouse. The read terminates 1 residue ahead of where the CDR3 ends, so the germline J gene completes it. The chain links TRBV15 to TRBJ2-7; the match to TRBD2 covers 10 bases. CDR1 is SGHND and CDR2 is FRSKSL in the germline V gene. CDR3 length equals 14 residues. The V gene end was trimmed by 6 bases and the J gene end by 2 bases; junction bases not matched to a gene: 4. The CDR3 bases that were read are TGTGCCAGCAGACCTGGACTGGGGGCCTATGAACAGTAC. Encoded protein: CASRPGLGAYEQY. The entire CDR3 protein reads CASRPGLGAYEQYF.

This clone has just a few counts. Gene labels here are mouse ones. The CDR3 bases that were read are TGTGCCAGCAGTCCTCAGGGCTCCGACTACACC. The encoded protein is CASSPQGSDYT. Given in full, the CDR3 is CASSPQGSDYTF. V gene TRBV26 combines with J gene TRBJ1-2; D is perhaps TRBD1 (5 bases). The read ends 1 residue shy of where the CDR3 ends; the end is completed using the germline J gene. V shed 4 bases and J shed 4 bases, with 7 bases lying between them. The CDR3 sequence is 12 residues long. Germline values: CDR1 KGHPV, CDR2 FQNQEV (reference sequence).

In the case of this clone: Gene names refer to mouse genes. Coverage ceases 1 residue before the CDR3 finishes, and the germline J gene fills in the end. This chain uses TRBV15 with TRBJ2-2; possibly TRBD2 for D (6 bases). CDR3 length: 15 amino acids. Deletions cut 1 base from V and 13 bases from J, with 19 bases between. CDR1 and CDR2 from the germline V gene are SGHND and FRSKSL. The CDR3 protein is CASSLVGTSGNTLYF. The DNA read from the CDR3 is TGTGCCAGCAGTTTAGTGGGGACTTCTGGAAATACGCTCTAC.

There are a few counts of this clone. Here the gene names and germline are mouse. The CDR3 goes on 1 residue after the read ends, and that part is filled in from the germline J gene. The chain employs TRBV4 and TRBJ2-2, with D perhaps assigned TRBD1 or TRBD2 (5 bases each). The CDR3 has 12 residues. Germline values: CDR1 LGHDT, CDR2 YNNKQL (reference sequence). Trimming took 4 bases from V and 8 from J, leaving 8 bases between them. CDR3 in amino acids: CASSWGYGQLYF. The part of the CDR3 DNA that was read is TGTGCCAGCAGCTGGGGGTATGGGCAGCTCTAC.

Turning to this clone: Gene names refer to mouse genes. Read data end 1 residue before the CDR3 end; the end is taken from the germline J gene. The rearrangement uses TRBV3 and TRBJ2-7, with 8 positions matching TRBD1. The CDR3 runs 14 residues. CDR1 and CDR2 (germline): SNHLY, FYNGKV (reference sequence). The V and J ends lost 3 bases and 0 bases, in that order; junction bases with no gene match: 1. The CDR3 bases that were read are TGTGCCAGCAGCTTTGGGACAGGCTCCTATGAACAGTAC. As protein: CASSFGTGSYEQY. The complete CDR3 sequence is CASSFGTGSYEQYF.

Comment on this clone: Gene names follow the mouse nomenclature. The read gets to within 1 residue of the CDR3 end, and the germline J gene fills in the rest. The chain joins TRBV1 to TRBJ2-3, with 8 bases fitting TRBD1. V trimming: 3 bases; J trimming: 0 bases; junction bases outside the gene matches: 2. Looked up from germline, CDR1 is NSQYPW and CDR2 is LRSPGD (reference sequence). The CDR3 length is 15 residues. CDR3: CTCSAHRGSAETLYF. CDR3 DNA (partial): TGCACCTGCAGTGCCCACAGGGGGAGTGCAGAAACGCTGTAT.

This clone has only a few counts. Germline and genes here are mouse. The CDR3 extends 1 residue past the end of the read, so its final part is completed from the germline J gene. V is TRBV26 and J is TRBJ2-2; no firm D call. The CDR3 extends over 14 amino acids. The V gene's germline CDR1 is KGHPV and CDR2 FQNQEV (reference sequence). Trimming left V 4 bases short and J 0 bases short, with 6 bases between. CDR3 residues: CASSPQTNTGQLYF. CDR3 DNA (partial): TGTGCCAGCAGTCCCCAGACAAACACCGGGCAGCTCTAC.

This clone was counted between two and nine times. Genes and germline come from the mouse. The CDR3 end is not reached by the read, which stops 1 residue before it; the germline J gene fills it in. V usage is TRBV26 and J usage is TRBJ2-1; 8 bases align to TRBD2. Germline V CDR1 and CDR2: KGHPV, FQNQEV (reference sequence). V gave up 0 bases and J gave up 2 bases; unmatched junction bases: 3. The CDR3 has 16 residues. CDR3 DNA, as far as it was read: TGTGCCAGCAGTCTGTCGCGCTGGGGGGACTATGCTGAGCAGTTC. Its protein product is CASSLSRWGDYAEQF. The complete CDR3 protein is CASSLSRWGDYAEQFF.

Comment on this clone: The gene names given are mouse names. The read comes to an end 1 residue before the CDR3 does, leaving the germline J gene to fill in the end. The rearrangement uses TRBV3 and TRBJ2-1; TRBD2 matches at 11 bases. The length of the CDR3 is 16 residues. The trim removed 5 bases at V and 1 base at J, leaving 4 bases unmatched. CDR1 and CDR2 (germline): SNHLY, FYNGKV (reference sequence). The CDR3 reads CASSPRLGGNYAEQFF. Incomplete CDR3 DNA: TGTGCCAGCAGCCCTCGACTGGGGGGGAACTATGCTGAGCAGTTC.

Comment on this clone: Gene names follow the mouse nomenclature. With the read ending 1 residue before the CDR3 end, the germline J gene is used to fill in that end. The chain carries TRBV23 and TRBJ2-4; the D call in the table, TRBD1, was not verified against the DNA. This CDR3 contains 14 residues. Germline V gene lookup returns CDR1 KGHTA and CDR2 FQNQQP. CDR3 DNA, as far as it was read: TGCTCCAGCAGTCAGACATCTAGTCAAAACACCTTGTAC. It encodes CSSSQTSSQNTLY. The entire CDR3 protein is CSSSQTSSQNTLYF.

This clone came up a few times. The listed genes are named as in mouse. The read finishes 1 residue shy of the CDR3 end, and the germline J gene is used to complete it. The gene calls are TRBV13-1 and TRBJ2-7; a possible D gene is TRBD1 (6 bases). The V end lost 0 bases, the J end lost 4 bases, and 8 bases lay between the germline ends. CDR3 length: 13 residues. CDR1 and CDR2 (germline): NSHNY, SYGAGN. The CDR3 region is CASSDGTEYEQYF. CDR3 DNA, as far as it was read: TGTGCCAGCAGTGATGGGACAGAATATGAACAGTAC.

Concerning this clone itself: Here the gene names and germline are mouse. With the read ending 1 residue before the CDR3 end, the germline J gene is used to fill in that end. The V call is TRBV23, the J call TRBJ2-7. CDR1 KGHTA and CDR2 FQNQQP come from the germline V gene. This CDR3 comprises 11 residues. The chain's CDR3 is CSSSQSFEQYF. The CDR3 bases that were read are TGCTCCAGCAGTCAATCTTTTGAACAGTAC. Based on the CDR3 plus reference TRBV23 and TRBJ2-7, the full variable domain is DAAVTQKPRYLIKMKGQEAEMKCIPEKGHTAVFWYQQKQSKELKFLIYFQNQQPLDQIDMVKERFSAVCPSSSLCSLGIRTCEAEDSALYLCSSSQSFEQYFGPGTRLTVL.

To note about this clone: Germline and genes: mouse. The CDR3 extends 1 residue past the end of the read, so its final part is completed from the germline J gene. The genes are TRBV26 and TRBJ1-6, with D perhaps matching TRBD1 (6 bases). TRBJ1-6 is recorded as an ORF, its role being uncertain. This CDR3 has 14 amino acids. Germline V lookup: CDR1 KGHPV, CDR2 FQNQEV (reference sequence). Trimming took off 2 bases at V and 7 bases at J, with 9 bases between the two ends. CDR3 sequence reads: CASSLMQGNSPLYF. The covered CDR3 bases are TGTGCCAGCAGTCTGATGCAGGGGAATTCGCCCCTCTAC.

This clone came up once. Genes and germline are mouse. The read falls 1 residue short of the CDR3 end, and the missing part is taken from the germline J gene. This chain joins TRBV31 and TRBJ2-1; 9 bases are a match to TRBD2. The CDR3 spans 12 residues. Trimming cost V 4 bases and J 5 bases; bases outside gene matches: 0. Germline V gene data show CDR1 as GKSSPN and CDR2 as SITVG. The CDR3 bases that were read are TGTGCCTGGAACTGGGGGGATGCTGAGCAGTTC. This gives the protein CAWNWGDAEQF. The whole CDR3 sequence is CAWNWGDAEQFF. The full variable domain, its missing parts supplied by reference TRBV31 and TRBJ2-1, is AQTIHQWPVAEIKAVGSPLSLGCTIKGKSSPNLYWYWQATGGTLQQLFYSITVGQVESVVQLNLSASRPKDDQFILSTEKLLLSHSGFYLCAWNWGDAEQFFGPGTRLTVL.

A word on this clone: Gene labels here are mouse ones. The missing CDR3 end, 1 residue past where the read stops, is filled in from the germline J gene. The chain employs TRBV26 and TRBJ1-4; unclear D gene. The CDR3 contains 11 residues. V lost 6 bases and J lost 5, with 4 bases in between. In germline, CDR1 is KGHPV, CDR2 FQNQEV (reference sequence). Partial CDR3 DNA: TGTGCCAGCAGAAAGAACGAAAGATTATTT. Its translation is CASRKNERLF. The entire CDR3 sequence reads CASRKNERLFF.

This clone has only a few counts. Any gene name here is a mouse gene name. The CDR3 end falls 1 residue outside the read, so it is completed with the germline J gene. This chain connects TRBV19 to TRBJ2-1; the D gene is possibly TRBD1 (6 bases). Trimming removed 4 bases at V and 5 bases at J, with 10 bases between. CDR1 is FNHDT, CDR2 SITEND, per germline (reference sequence). The CDR3 extends over 13 amino acids. Partial CDR3 DNA: TGTGCCAGCAGTCCCCAGGGGCATGCTGAGCAGTTC. Amino acids: CASSPQGHAEQF. The whole CDR3 sequence reads CASSPQGHAEQFF. Full variable domain (missing parts from reference TRBV19 and TRBJ2-1): GGIITQTPKFLIGQEGQKLTLKCQQNFNHDTMYWYRQDSGKGLRLIYYSITENDLQKGDLSEGYDASREKKSSFSLTVTSAQKNEMAVFLCASSPQGHAEQFFGPGTRLTVL.

This clone counts as medium-sized. All gene names here are mouse names. Coverage ceases 1 residue before the CDR3 finishes, and the germline J gene fills in the end. The chain recombines TRBV14 with TRBJ2-3, with D hard to call. V lost 1 base and J lost 1, with 1 base in between. Germline-derived CDR1 and CDR2 are SGHDT and FRDEAV. CDR3 length equals 12 residues. The CDR3 is CASSFRAETLYF. CDR3 DNA, as far as it was read: TGTGCCAGCAGTTTCCGTGCAGAAACGCTGTAT.

This clone was seen a single time. Genes here carry mouse names. The missing CDR3 end, 1 residue past where the read stops, is filled in from the germline J gene. The rearrangement joins TRBV26 to TRBJ1-1; tentative D call: TRBD1 (5 bases). V lost 0 bases and J lost 8, with 7 bases in between. The germline gives CDR1 KGHPV, CDR2 FQNQEV (reference sequence). CDR3 length: 12 residues. CDR3 residues: CASSLSGDEVFF. Incomplete CDR3 DNA: TGTGCCAGCAGTCTGTCCGGGGACGAAGTCTTC.

On this clone: Germline and genes: mouse. The read terminates 1 residue ahead of where the CDR3 ends, so the germline J gene completes it. Other DNA sequences in this sample translate to the same CDR3. The chain employs TRBV2 and TRBJ1-4; D ambiguous. The CDR3 covers 15 residues. Trimming took off 0 bases at V and 2 bases at J, with 7 bases between the two ends. Per germline, CDR1 LGHNA and CDR2 YSYQKL. The CDR3 loop reads CASSQERVSNERLFF. CDR3 DNA (partial): TGTGCCAGCAGCCAAGAGAGGGTCTCCAACGAAAGATTATTT. Full variable domain (outside the CDR3, taken from reference TRBV2 and TRBJ1-4): DPKIIQKPKYLVAVTGSEKILICEQYLGHNAMYWYRQSAKKPLEFMFSYSYQKLMDNQTASSRFQPQSSKKNHLDLQITALKPDDSATYFCASSQERVSNERLFFGHGTKLSVL.

This clone appeared a single time. The genes are named according to mouse. This CDR3 is CASSSNSGNTLYF. CDR3 DNA (partial): TGTGCCAGCAGCTCAAATTCTGGAAATACGCTCTAT. The chain recombines TRBV3 with TRBJ1-3, with D unresolved. The read ends 1 residue early relative to the CDR3; the germline J gene fills the gap. The CDR3 has 13 amino acids. Trimming removed 4 bases from V and 0 bases from J, with 4 bases in between. Looked up from germline, CDR1 is SNHLY and CDR2 is FYNGKV (reference sequence).

The sample holds a few counts of this clone. Any gene name here is a mouse gene name. Here the CDR3 reads CASSFDNSGNTLYF. CDR3 DNA (partial): TGTGCAAGCAGCTTTGACAATTCTGGAAATACGCTCTAT. The V call is TRBV16, the J call TRBJ1-3, with D hard to call. The read ends 1 residue early relative to the CDR3; the germline J gene fills the gap. Germline V CDR1 and CDR2: SGHSA, FRNQAP. V was cut by 3 bases and J by 0 bases, with 6 bases left in between. The CDR3 extends over 14 amino acids.

Comments on this clone: Genes and germline come from the mouse. The read ends 1 residue early relative to the CDR3; the germline J gene fills the gap. V gene TRBV13-2 combines with J gene TRBJ2-1, with D tentatively TRBD1 or TRBD2 (5 bases each). Germline CDR1 and CDR2: NNHNN and SYGAGS (reference sequence). This CDR3 is built from 14 residues. V was shortened by 3 bases and J by 0 bases, with 7 bases between the two germline ends. CDR3 DNA (partial): TGTGCCAGCGGTGGAGGGGCTAACTATGCTGAGCAGTTC. This codes for CASGGGANYAEQF. The whole CDR3 sequence is CASGGGANYAEQFF.

For this clone: The gene symbols are mouse symbols. Sequencing ends 1 residue short of the CDR3 end; the germline J gene provides the rest. The chain uses TRBV12-1 and TRBJ2-7, with 8 bases identical to TRBD2. Germline CDR1 and CDR2: SGHSN and HYEKVE. The CDR3 is made up of 14 amino acids. V lost 1 base and J lost 1; bases outside the gene matches: 2. CDR3 residues: CASSLGGRSYEQYF. The part of the CDR3 DNA that was read is TGTGCCAGCTCTCTGGGGGGGCGATCCTATGAACAGTAC.

Comment on this clone: Gene names and germline match the mouse. The sequenced part of the CDR3 DNA is TGTGCCAGCAGCCGAGACTATGCTGAGCAGTTC. This translates into CASSRDYAEQF. From start to end, the CDR3 is CASSRDYAEQFF. This chain links TRBV26 with TRBJ2-1; D gene uncertain. The read ends 1 residue shy of where the CDR3 ends; the end is completed using the germline J gene. The germline V gene has CDR1 KGHPV and CDR2 FQNQEV (reference sequence). CDR3 length equals 12 residues. V was clipped by 6 bases and J by 2 bases, with 5 bases between them. Filled out from reference TRBV26 and TRBJ2-1, the complete variable domain reads NSKVIQTPRYLVKGQGQKAKMRCIPEKGHPVVFWYQQNKNNEFKFLINFQNQEVLQQIDMTEKRFSAECPSNSPCSLEIQSSEAGDSALYLCASSRDYAEQFFGPGTRLTVL.

Remarks on this clone: The gene names given are mouse names. The CDR3 end is not reached by the read, which stops 1 residue before it; the germline J gene fills it in. The gene calls are TRBV26 and TRBJ2-7; the match to TRBD1 covers 7 bases. There are 14 residues in the CDR3. Germline loops: CDR1 KGHPV, CDR2 FQNQEV (reference sequence). Losses at the gene ends were 6 bases for V and 2 bases for J; bases not matched to a gene: 7. CDR3 residues: CASREPGQTYEQYF. The CDR3 bases that were read are TGTGCCAGCAGGGAGCCGGGACAGACCTATGAACAGTAC.

This clone was seen a few times. Mouse germline and gene names are used. From the germline J gene comes the end of the CDR3, since the read stops 1 residue before it. V and J are TRBV26 and TRBJ1-1; tentatively, D is TRBD1 (6 bases). The germline gives CDR1 KGHPV, CDR2 FQNQEV (reference sequence). This CDR3 spans 14 amino acids. V was trimmed by 2 bases and J by 3 bases, leaving 10 bases between them. CDR3 sequence reads: CASSLGQWDTEVFF. CDR3 DNA (partial): TGTGCCAGCAGTCTGGGACAGTGGGACACAGAAGTCTTC.